This T cell receptor (beta chain) was obtained from a study of cytomegalovirus exposure and HLA in healthy donors. Findings and limits, study-wide: In a later analysis, 17,000 or so TCR beta sequences were associated with HLA alleles at 0.05 false discovery rate. Common viral pathogens (according to a later analysis) appeared linked to several of the most significant clusters. Per a later analysis, HLA-associated TCR beta chains showed more clonal expansion than other, equally common TCR beta chains.

The study ran its PCR with 60 Vbeta and 13 Jbeta primers. Libraries were prepared by immunoSEQ multiplex PCR; TCRdb keeps only in-frame clonotypes and omits some of them. The sample has 60,000 to 95,000 clones; 80% to 90% are singletons. This clone was detected a few times. The antigen remains unidentified. There are 16 residues in the CDR3. The J segment lost 4 bases and the V segment lost 1 base, leaving 6 bases of the junction unmatched. CDR1 SGHTA and CDR2 FQGNSA come from the germline V gene. The specimen sequenced was PBMCs. This clonotype was sampled from an older man in good health and CMV-seropositive. The rearrangement uses TRBV7-2 and TRBJ2-3, with TRBD2 matching 9 bases. The CDR3 nucleotides are TGTGCCAGCAGCTTAGTCGGCGGGGGGGCTGCAGATACGCAGTATTTT. This sequence encodes CASSLVGGGAADTQYF.